The clone carrying this T cell receptor beta chain was recorded many times. The target antigen is unknown. The entry originates in a study of Graves' ophthalmopathy and Graves' hyperthyroidism. The study, taken as a whole, reports: For separating ophthalmopathy from stable hyperthyroidism, a 13-signature model gave about 90% sensitivity and approximately 76% specificity.

CDR1 SGDLS and CDR2 YYNGEE come from the germline V gene. CDR3 length: 12 amino acids. J lost 7 bases, V lost 0 bases, and 0 bases had no gene match. RNA served as the template for amplifying TCR beta CDR3 regions. Scientists carried out first-round RT-PCR using HTBI primers and then a second-round multiplex PCR. One entry per CDR3 protein results from TCRdb running MiXCR on the multiplex PCR reads. The sample consists of hundreds of thousands of distinct CDR3 sequences, over 40% of them appearing once. This sequence originates from an adult man with Graves' ophthalmopathy. The J gene is TRBJ1-1, the V gene TRBV9, with TRBD1 identical over 7 bases. Sample: peripheral blood. CDR3 DNA: TGTGCCAGCAGCGTAGGGACAGGTGAAGCTTTCTTT. Its protein is CASSVGTGEAFF.